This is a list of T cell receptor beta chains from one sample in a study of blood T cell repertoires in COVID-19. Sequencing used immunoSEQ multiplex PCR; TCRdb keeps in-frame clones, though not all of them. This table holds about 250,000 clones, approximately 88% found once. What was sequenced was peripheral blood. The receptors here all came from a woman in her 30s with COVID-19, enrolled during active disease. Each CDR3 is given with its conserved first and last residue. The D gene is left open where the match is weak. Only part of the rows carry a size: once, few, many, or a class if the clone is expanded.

CDR3 DNA: TGCGCCAGCAGCCAGGTTGGACAGGGGAACACCGGGGAGCTGTTTTTT
CDR3 protein: CASSQVGQGNTGELFF
CDR3 length: 16
D gene: TRBD1
J gene: TRBJ2-2
clone size: once
V gene: TRBV4-1

CDR3 DNA: TGTGCCAGCAGAGACAGGACCCTTAGCGCCTATGGCTACACCTTC
CDR3 protein: CASRDRTLSAYGYTF
CDR3 length: 15
D gene: .
J gene: TRBJ1-2
clone size: .
V gene: TRBV2

CDR3 DNA: TGTGCCACCAGCACACGCCTCGGGGGTGACACTGAAGCTTTCTTT
CDR3 protein: CATSTRLGGDTEAFF
CDR3 length: 15
D gene: .
J gene: TRBJ1-1
clone size: .
V gene: TRBV15

CDR3 DNA: TGTGCCAGCAGCTTCCCCTACATTCCGGGATTTCCCTACAATGAGCAGTTCTTC
CDR3 protein: CASSFPYIPGFPYNEQFF
CDR3 length: 18
D gene: .
J gene: TRBJ2-1
clone size: .
V gene: TRBV13

CDR3 DNA: TGTGCCAGCAGCTCCCCGGCGGGGGCTAGCACAGATACGCAGTATTTT
CDR3 protein: CASSSPAGASTDTQYF
CDR3 length: 16
D gene: .
J gene: TRBJ2-3
clone size: once
V gene: TRBV7-9

CDR3 DNA: TGTGCCAGCAGTTTCCCACTAGCGGGAGGGCAAACAGATACGCAGTATTTT
CDR3 protein: CASSFPLAGGQTDTQYF
CDR3 length: 17
D gene: TRBD2
J gene: TRBJ2-3
clone size: .
V gene: TRBV27

CDR3 DNA: TGTGCCTCATTCCAGGGGGCGAACACCGGGGAGCTGTTTTTT
CDR3 protein: CASFQGANTGELFF
CDR3 length: 14
D gene: TRBD1
J gene: TRBJ2-2
clone size: .
V gene: TRBV7-6

CDR3 DNA: TGTGCCACCAGCACCCGCAGGGGCGATACCCAAGAGACCCAGTACTTC
CDR3 protein: CATSTRRGDTQETQYF
CDR3 length: 16
D gene: .
J gene: TRBJ2-5
clone size: few
V gene: TRBV15

CDR3 DNA: TGTGCCACTCGACCGCCGGGACAGCACCAAGAGACCCAGTACTTC
CDR3 protein: CATRPPGQHQETQYF
CDR3 length: 15
D gene: TRBD1
J gene: TRBJ2-5
clone size: .
V gene: TRBV19

CDR3 DNA: TGTGCCAGCAGCCAAGATCGGGGTTTCGCCTCCTACGAGCAGTACTTC
CDR3 protein: CASSQDRGFASYEQYF
CDR3 length: 16
D gene: .
J gene: TRBJ2-7
clone size: .
V gene: TRBV3-1/TRBV3-2

CDR3 DNA: TGTGCCAGCAGTGAAACTCTGACTAGCGGGATGCCCCGGCAAGAGACCCAGTACTTC
CDR3 protein: CASSETLTSGMPRQETQYF
CDR3 length: 19
D gene: TRBD2
J gene: TRBJ2-5
clone size: once
V gene: TRBV6-1

CDR3 DNA: TGTGCCAGCTCACCACCGCTGGAAGCGGATACGCAGTATTTT
CDR3 protein: CASSPPLEADTQYF
CDR3 length: 14
D gene: .
J gene: TRBJ2-3
clone size: .
V gene: TRBV18